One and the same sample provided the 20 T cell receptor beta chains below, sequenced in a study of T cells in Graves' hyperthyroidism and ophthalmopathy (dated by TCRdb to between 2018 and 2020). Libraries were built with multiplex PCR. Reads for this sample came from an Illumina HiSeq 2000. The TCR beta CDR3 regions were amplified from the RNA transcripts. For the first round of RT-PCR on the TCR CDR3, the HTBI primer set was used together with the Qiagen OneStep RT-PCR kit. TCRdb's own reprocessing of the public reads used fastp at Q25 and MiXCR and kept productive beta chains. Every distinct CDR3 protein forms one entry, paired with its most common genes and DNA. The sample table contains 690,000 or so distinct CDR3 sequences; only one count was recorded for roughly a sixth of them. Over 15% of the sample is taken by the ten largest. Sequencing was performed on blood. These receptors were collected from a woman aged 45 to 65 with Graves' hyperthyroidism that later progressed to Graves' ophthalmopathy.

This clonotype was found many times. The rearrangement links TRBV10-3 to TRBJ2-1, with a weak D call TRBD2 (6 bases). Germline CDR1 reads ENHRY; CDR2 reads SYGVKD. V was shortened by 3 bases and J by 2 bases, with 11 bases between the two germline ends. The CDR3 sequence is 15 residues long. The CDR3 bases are TGTGCCATCAGTGATTCGGGCGGGGCCTACAATGAGCAGTTCTTC. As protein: CAISDSGGAYNEQFF.

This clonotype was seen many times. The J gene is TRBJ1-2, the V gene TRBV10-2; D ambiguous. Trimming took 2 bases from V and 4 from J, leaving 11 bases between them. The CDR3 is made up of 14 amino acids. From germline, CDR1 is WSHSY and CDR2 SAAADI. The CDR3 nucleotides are TGCGCCAGCAGTGAGGCGGCGTTTGGCTATGGCTACACCTTC. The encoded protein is CASSEAAFGYGYTF.

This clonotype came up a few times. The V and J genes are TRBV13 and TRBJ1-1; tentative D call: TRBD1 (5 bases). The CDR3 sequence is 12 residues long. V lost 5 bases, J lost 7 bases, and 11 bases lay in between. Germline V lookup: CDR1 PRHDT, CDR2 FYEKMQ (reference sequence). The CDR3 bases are TGTGCCAGCAGCGAGAGGGGTGGTGAAGCTTTCTTT. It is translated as CASSERGGEAFF.

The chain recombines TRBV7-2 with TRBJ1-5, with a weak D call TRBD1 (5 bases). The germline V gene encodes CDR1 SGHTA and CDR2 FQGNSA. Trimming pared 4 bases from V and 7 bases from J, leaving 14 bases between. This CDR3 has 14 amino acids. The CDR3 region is CASSSIGVRQPQHF. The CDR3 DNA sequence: TGTGCCAGCAGCTCTATAGGGGTACGGCAGCCCCAGCATTTT. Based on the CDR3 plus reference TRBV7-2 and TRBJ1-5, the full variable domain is GAGVSQSPSNKVTEKGKDVELRCDPISGHTALYWYRQSLGQGLEFLIYFQGNSAPDKSGLPSDRFSAERTGGSVSTLTIQRTQQEDSAVYLCASSSIGVRQPQHFGDGTRLSIL.

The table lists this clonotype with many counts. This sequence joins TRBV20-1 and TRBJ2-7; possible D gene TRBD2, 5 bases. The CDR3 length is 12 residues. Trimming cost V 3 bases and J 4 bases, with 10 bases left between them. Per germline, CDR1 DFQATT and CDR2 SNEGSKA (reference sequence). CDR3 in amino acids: CSASGRVYEQYF. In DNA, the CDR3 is TGCAGTGCTAGCGGGCGGGTATACGAGCAGTACTTC.

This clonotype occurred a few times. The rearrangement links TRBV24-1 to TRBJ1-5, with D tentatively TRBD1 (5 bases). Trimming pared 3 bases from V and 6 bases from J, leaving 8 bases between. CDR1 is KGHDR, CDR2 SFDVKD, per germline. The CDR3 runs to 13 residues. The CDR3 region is CATSDRGIQPQHF. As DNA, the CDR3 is TGTGCCACCAGTGATCGGGGGATTCAGCCCCAGCATTTT.

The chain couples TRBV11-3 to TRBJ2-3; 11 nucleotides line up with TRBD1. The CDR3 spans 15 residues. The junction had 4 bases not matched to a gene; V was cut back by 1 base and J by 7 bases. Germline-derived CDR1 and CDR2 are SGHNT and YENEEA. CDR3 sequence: CASSLGGTGGNTQYF. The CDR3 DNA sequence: TGTGCCAGCAGCTTAGGCGGGACAGGGGGGAATACGCAGTATTTT. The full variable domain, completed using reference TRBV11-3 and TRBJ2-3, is EAGVVQSPRYKIIEKKQPVAFWCNPISGHNTLYWYLQNLGQGPELLIRYENEEAVDDSQLPKDRFSAERLKGVDSTLKIQPAELGDSAVYLCASSLGGTGGNTQYFGPGTRLTVL.

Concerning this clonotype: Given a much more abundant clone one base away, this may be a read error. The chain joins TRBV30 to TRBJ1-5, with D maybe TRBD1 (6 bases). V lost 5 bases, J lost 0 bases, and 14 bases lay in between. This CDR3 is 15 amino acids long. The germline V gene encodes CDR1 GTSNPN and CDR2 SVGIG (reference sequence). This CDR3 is CAWGYGQTSNQPQHF. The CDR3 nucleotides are TGTGCCTGGGGTTACGGACAGACTAGCAATCAGCCCCAGCATTTT.

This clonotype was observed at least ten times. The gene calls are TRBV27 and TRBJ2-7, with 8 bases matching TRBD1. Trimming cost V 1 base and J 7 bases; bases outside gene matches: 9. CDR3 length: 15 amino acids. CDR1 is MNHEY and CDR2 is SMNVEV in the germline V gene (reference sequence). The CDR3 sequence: CASSLYNRGVGEQYF. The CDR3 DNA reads TGTGCCAGCAGTTTATACAACAGGGGGGTCGGAGAGCAGTACTTC.

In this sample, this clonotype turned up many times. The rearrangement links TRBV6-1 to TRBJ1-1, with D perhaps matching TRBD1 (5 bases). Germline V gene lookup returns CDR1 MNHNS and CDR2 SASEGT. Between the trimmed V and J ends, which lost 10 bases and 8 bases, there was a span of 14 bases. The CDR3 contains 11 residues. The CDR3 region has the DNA TGTGCCACTGGGACCCTGGCGGAAGCTTTCTTT. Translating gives CATGTLAEAFF.

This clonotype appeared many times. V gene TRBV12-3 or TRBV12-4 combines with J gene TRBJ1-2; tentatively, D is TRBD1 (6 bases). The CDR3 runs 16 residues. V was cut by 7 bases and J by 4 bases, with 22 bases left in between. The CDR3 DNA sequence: TGTGCCAGCACGCAAGGAGGGGGGGGAAATATCTATGGCTACACCTTC. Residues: CASTQGGGGNIYGYTF.

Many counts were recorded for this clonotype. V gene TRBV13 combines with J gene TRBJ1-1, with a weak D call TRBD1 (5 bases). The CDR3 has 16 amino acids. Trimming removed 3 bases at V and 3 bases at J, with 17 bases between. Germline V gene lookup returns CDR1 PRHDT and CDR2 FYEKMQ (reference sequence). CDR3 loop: CASSLNSWGLHTEAFF. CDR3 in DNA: TGTGCCAGCAGCTTGAATTCATGGGGACTGCACACTGAAGCTTTCTTT.

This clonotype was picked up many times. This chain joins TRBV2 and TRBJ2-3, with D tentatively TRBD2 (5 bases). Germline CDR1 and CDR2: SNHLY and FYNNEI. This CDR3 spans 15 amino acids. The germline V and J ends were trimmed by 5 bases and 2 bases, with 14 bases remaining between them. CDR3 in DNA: TGTGCCAGCAGTCAGAGATCCGGGAACACAGATACGCAGTATTTT. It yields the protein CASSQRSGNTDTQYF.

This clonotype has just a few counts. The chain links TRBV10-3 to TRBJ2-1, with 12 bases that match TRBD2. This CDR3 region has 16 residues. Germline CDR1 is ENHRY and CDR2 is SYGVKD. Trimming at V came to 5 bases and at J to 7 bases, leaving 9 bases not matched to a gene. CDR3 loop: CAISSSSGGALNEQFF. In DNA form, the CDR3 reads TGTGCCATCAGTAGCTCTAGCGGGGGGGCCCTAAATGAGCAGTTCTTC.

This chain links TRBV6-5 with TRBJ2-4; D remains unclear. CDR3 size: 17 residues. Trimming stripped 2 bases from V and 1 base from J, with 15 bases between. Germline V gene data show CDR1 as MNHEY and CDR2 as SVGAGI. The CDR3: CASSYSPKLGAKNIQYF. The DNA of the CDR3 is TGTGCCAGCAGTTACAGCCCAAAGCTGGGGGCCAAAAACATTCAGTACTTC.

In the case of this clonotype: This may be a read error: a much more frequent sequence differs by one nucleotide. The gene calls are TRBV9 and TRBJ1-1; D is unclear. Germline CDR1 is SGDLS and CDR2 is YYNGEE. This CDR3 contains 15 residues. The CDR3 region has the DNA TGTGACAGCAGCGTACGTGCGGGAATGAGGACTGAAGCTTTCTTT. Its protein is CDSSVRAGMRTEAFF.

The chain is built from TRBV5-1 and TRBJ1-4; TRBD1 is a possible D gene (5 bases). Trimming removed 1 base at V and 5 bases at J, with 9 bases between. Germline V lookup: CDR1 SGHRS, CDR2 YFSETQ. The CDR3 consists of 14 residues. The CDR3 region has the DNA TGCGCCAGCAGCTTGACAGGAGGGAATGAAAAACTGTTTTTT. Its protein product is CASSLTGGNEKLFF.

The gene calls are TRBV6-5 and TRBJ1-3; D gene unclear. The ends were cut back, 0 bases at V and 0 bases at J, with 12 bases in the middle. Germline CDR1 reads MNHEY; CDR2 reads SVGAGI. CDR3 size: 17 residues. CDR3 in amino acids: CASSYSPDPLSGNTIYF. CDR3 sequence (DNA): TGTGCCAGCAGTTACTCGCCGGACCCCCTCTCTGGAAACACCATATATTTT.

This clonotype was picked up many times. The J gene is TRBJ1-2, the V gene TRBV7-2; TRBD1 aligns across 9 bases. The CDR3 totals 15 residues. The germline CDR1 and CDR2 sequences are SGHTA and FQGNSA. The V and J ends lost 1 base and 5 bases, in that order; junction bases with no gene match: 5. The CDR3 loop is CASSLVGQGLYGYTF. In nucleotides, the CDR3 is TGTGCCAGCAGCTTAGTAGGACAGGGGCTGTATGGCTACACCTTC.

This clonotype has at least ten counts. CDR3 loop: CASRGVIAGSRETQYF. The DNA of the CDR3 is TGTGCCAGCAGAGGGGTTATAGCGGGGAGCCGAGAGACCCAGTACTTC. The chain links TRBV2 to TRBJ2-5; 8 bases map to TRBD2. J was trimmed by 4 bases and V by 6 bases; bases with no gene match: 13. The CDR3 is 16 residues long. Germline CDR1 and CDR2: SNHLY and FYNNEI.